This entry lists 32 T cell receptor beta chains sequenced from one sample in a study of cytomegalovirus exposure and HLA in healthy donors. It was with 60 Vbeta and 13 Jbeta primers that the PCR ran. The data were produced by immunoSEQ multiplex PCR, yet TCRdb's version contains in-frame clones alone and is incomplete. The sample's table shows just over 80,000 clones. The sequencing sample was made of PBMCs. Source of these receptors: a young woman in good health and CMV-seronegative.

The rearrangement links TRBV30 to TRBJ2-7, with TRBD2 identical over 11 bases. The ends lost 4 bases at V and 1 base at J; junction bases unmatched: 24. This CDR3 comprises 21 residues. Germline V lookup: CDR1 GTSNPN, CDR2 SVGIG (reference sequence). The chain's CDR3 is CAWILPGRTSGPMMKSYEQYF. CDR3 bases: TGTGCCTGGATCCTCCCGGGTCGGACTAGCGGGCCTATGATGAAATCCTACGAGCAGTACTTC.

The chain recombines TRBV7-2 with TRBJ2-7, with D possibly being TRBD1 (6 bases). CDR3 size: 14 residues. Deletions cut 5 bases from V and 0 bases from J, with 11 bases between. In germline, CDR1 is SGHTA, CDR2 FQGNSA. In nucleotides, the CDR3 is TGTGCCAGCAGCCCTGACAGGTCCTCCTACGAGCAGTACTTC. The encoded protein is CASSPDRSSYEQYF. The whole variable domain, remainder taken from reference TRBV7-2 and TRBJ2-7, is GAGVSQSPSNKVTEKGKDVELRCDPISGHTALYWYRQSLGQGLEFLIYFQGNSAPDKSGLPSDRFSAERTGGSVSTLTIQRTQQEDSAVYLCASSPDRSSYEQYFGPGTRLTVT.

This sequence joins TRBV6-1 and TRBJ1-2; 10 nucleotides agree with TRBD1. The CDR3 totals 14 residues. CDR1 is MNHNS and CDR2 is SASEGT in the germline V gene. The V segment lost 5 bases and the J segment 2 bases; nucleotides outside the gene matches: 2. The CDR3 here is CASSLGQGNYGYTF. For the CDR3, the DNA is TGTGCCAGCAGTTTGGGACAGGGGAACTATGGCTACACCTTC.

The chain joins TRBV29-1 to TRBJ2-1; 12 bases match TRBD2. CDR1 SQVTM and CDR2 ANQGSEA come from the germline V gene. The ends lost 0 bases at V and 10 bases at J; junction bases unmatched: 7. This CDR3 spans 15 amino acids. The CDR3 spells CSVEDLAGGEEEQFF. CDR3 sequence (DNA): TGCAGCGTTGAAGACCTAGCGGGAGGGGAGGAGGAGCAGTTCTTC.

The V gene is TRBV18, the J gene TRBJ2-2, with D hard to call. The CDR3 sequence is 13 residues long. Trimming stripped 1 base from V and 7 bases from J, with 7 bases between. Germline V CDR1 and CDR2: KGHSH, LQKENI. CDR3 sequence reads: CASSPQLDGELFF. CDR3 nucleotides: TGTGCCAGCTCACCACAACTCGACGGGGAGCTGTTTTTT.

This chain joins TRBV6-5 and TRBJ2-1; possible D gene TRBD2, 6 bases. Deletions cut 2 bases from V and 7 bases from J, with 15 bases between. Per the germline V gene, CDR1 is MNHEY and CDR2 is SVGAGI. The length of the CDR3 is 15 residues. CDR3: CASSYKASDLNEQFF. For the CDR3, the DNA is TGTGCCAGCAGTTACAAGGCTAGCGATTTGAATGAGCAGTTCTTC.

This chain joins TRBV4-1 and TRBJ2-1; the match to TRBD2 covers 11 bases. V was pared by 3 bases and J by 7 bases, with 8 bases of the junction left unmatched. The germline V gene encodes CDR1 MGHRA and CDR2 YSYEKL. This CDR3 contains 16 residues. The CDR3 is CASSHQLAGVTNEQFF. CDR3 nucleotide sequence: TGCGCCAGCAGCCATCAACTAGCGGGGGTAACTAATGAGCAGTTCTTC.

Details on this clone: The germline gene is not matched at one end of the junction; a read error may be the cause. The chain recombines TRBV5-6 with TRBJ1-1, with D possibly matching TRBD1 (5 bases). The length of the CDR3 is 15 residues. Germline V gene sequence: CDR1 SGHDT, CDR2 YYEEEE. Here the CDR3 DNA reads TGTGCCAGCAGCTACCGGACAAGCGGGAACACTGAAGATTTCTTT. Residues: CASSYRTSGNTEDFF. The entire variable domain, with the rest obtained from reference TRBV5-6 and TRBJ1-1, is as follows: DAGVTQSPTHLIKTRGQQVTLRCSPKSGHDTVSWYQQALGQGPQFIFQYYEEEERQRGNFPDRFSGHQFPNYSSELNVNALLLGDSALYLCASSYRTSGNTEDFFGQGTRLTVV.

This chain links TRBV5-4 with TRBJ2-3, with 10 bases identical to TRBD2. The germline CDR1 and CDR2 sequences are SGHNT and YYREEE (reference sequence). Losses at the gene ends were 6 bases for V and 5 bases for J; bases not matched to a gene: 9. This CDR3 comprises 15 residues. The CDR3 sequence is CASTLSGGAGDTQYF. In DNA, the CDR3 is TGTGCCAGCACCTTAAGCGGGGGGGCAGGAGATACGCAGTATTTT.

The gene calls are TRBV6-5 and TRBJ1-1; the match to TRBD1 covers 7 bases. This CDR3 contains 13 residues. J was trimmed by 1 base and V by 4 bases; bases with no gene match: 0. The V gene's germline CDR1 is MNHEY and CDR2 SVGAGI. The CDR3 coding sequence is TGTGCCAGCAGTTGGACAGGGAACACTGAAGCTTTCTTT. Translating gives CASSWTGNTEAFF.

CDR3 nucleotide sequence: TGTGCCAGCAGTGCTCTGAGCGGGGGGGCTTCCGACGAGCAGTACTTC. It codes for CASSALSGGASDEQYF. This chain connects TRBV6-1 to TRBJ2-7, with 10 positions matching TRBD2. J lost 5 bases, V lost 4 bases, and 11 bases had no gene match. The CDR3 length is 16 residues. The germline V gene encodes CDR1 MNHNS and CDR2 SASEGT.

The chain employs TRBV13 and TRBJ1-6; a possible D gene is TRBD1 (6 bases). This CDR3 is 14 amino acids long. V was pared by 6 bases and J by 3 bases, with 9 bases between. Germline V lookup: CDR1 PRHDT, CDR2 FYEKMQ (reference sequence). CDR3 nucleotides: TGTGCCAGCAGGGTAGGGGGCTATAATTCACCCCTCCACTTT. It translates to CASRVGGYNSPLHF.

This sequence joins TRBV18 and TRBJ2-2, with TRBD1 identical over 7 bases. The V gene end was trimmed by 1 base and the J gene end by 5 bases; junction bases not matched to a gene: 7. Germline CDR1 and CDR2: KGHSH and LQKENI. The CDR3 sequence is 16 residues long. The CDR3: CASSPQAGGWTGELFF. For the CDR3, the DNA is TGTGCCAGCTCACCACAGGCAGGGGGTTGGACCGGGGAGCTGTTTTTT.

This chain joins TRBV19 and TRBJ1-1; 9 positions agree with TRBD1. Germline CDR1 LNHDA, CDR2 SQIVND (reference sequence). CDR3 size: 14 residues. The V and J ends lost 5 bases and 1 base, in that order; junction bases with no gene match: 2. The CDR3: CASSVGQGNTEAFF. The DNA for the CDR3 is TGTGCCAGTAGTGTGGGACAGGGGAACACTGAAGCTTTCTTT. Variable domain in full (rest from reference TRBV19 and TRBJ1-1): DGGITQSPKYLFRKEGQNVTLSCEQNLNHDAMYWYRQDPGQGLRLIYYSQIVNDFQKGDIAEGYSVSREKKESFPLTVTSAQKNPTAFYLCASSVGQGNTEAFFGQGTRLTVV.

The rearrangement links TRBV30 to TRBJ1-5, with D unresolved. Germline values: CDR1 GTSNPN, CDR2 SVGIG (reference sequence). Trimming took 0 bases from V and 7 from J, leaving 13 bases between them. This CDR3 contains 14 residues. The CDR3 DNA is TGTGCCTGGAGTGTGACCATGGGAGCCCAGCCCCAGCATTTT. Translated, it gives CAWSVTMGAQPQHF.

For this clone: Additional DNA sequences in this sample encode the identical CDR3. CDR3 protein: CASSYSRSSYEQYF. The DNA of the CDR3 is TGTGCCAGCAGTTACTCCCGGAGTTCTTACGAGCAGTACTTC. The rearrangement links TRBV6-5 to TRBJ2-7, with D hard to call. The CDR3 has 14 amino acids. Per the germline V gene, CDR1 is MNHEY and CDR2 is SVGAGI. V was pared by 0 bases and J by 4 bases, with 10 bases between.

V usage is TRBV5-1 and J usage is TRBJ2-3, with TRBD2 identical over 10 bases. The ends lost 2 bases at V and 5 bases at J; junction bases unmatched: 5. Looked up from germline, CDR1 is SGHRS and CDR2 is YFSETQ. CDR3 length equals 15 residues. CDR3 bases: TGCGCCAGCAGCTTAGCGGGAGGGCCGAGAGATACGCAGTATTTT. Translating it yields CASSLAGGPRDTQYF.

This chain joins TRBV5-1 and TRBJ2-2, with 10 positions matching TRBD1. V was clipped by 1 base and J by 6 bases; unmatched bases: 3. Germline V gene lookup returns CDR1 SGHRS and CDR2 YFSETQ. This CDR3 has 15 residues. The CDR3 sequence: CASSLTGTGAGELFF. The CDR3 DNA follows: TGCGCCAGCAGCTTGACCGGGACAGGGGCCGGGGAGCTGTTTTTT.

This chain connects TRBV7-9 to TRBJ1-2; D is unclear. The CDR3 is 15 residues long. Trimming stripped 5 bases from V and 2 bases from J, with 15 bases between. In germline, CDR1 is SEHNR, CDR2 FQNEAQ (reference sequence). Written as DNA, the CDR3 is TGTGCCAGCAGCCCCGGCGGGCAAACGAACTATGGCTACACCTTC. This gives the protein CASSPGGQTNYGYTF.

V gene TRBV1 combines with J gene TRBJ2-5; TRBD2 reflects the table's D call only, with no check against the DNA. TRBV1 corresponds to a pseudogene. The CDR3 is 15 amino acids. The CDR3 DNA follows: TGCACCAGCAGCCAAGGAAAAGCGGGGTTTGAGACCCAGTACTTC. Translated, it gives CTSSQGKAGFETQYF.

The genes are TRBV6-1 and TRBJ2-7; D remains ambiguous. The CDR3 extends over 11 amino acids. CDR1 MNHNS and CDR2 SASEGT come from the germline V gene. Trimming stripped 6 bases from V and 6 bases from J, with 9 bases between. The CDR3 loop reads CASSQRGEQYF. CDR3 nucleotides: TGTGCCAGCAGCCAACGAGGCGAGCAGTACTTC.

The chain combines TRBV2 with TRBJ2-7; D not certain. CDR1 is SNHLY and CDR2 is FYNNEI in the germline V gene. The CDR3 runs 12 residues. V lost 9 bases and J 7 bases, leaving 16 bases between the germline ends. The CDR3 bases are TGTGCCAGTGCCGACAACAAGTTAGAGCAGTACTTC. Protein product: CASADNKLEQYF.

This rearrangement joins TRBV29-1 to TRBJ1-2; D unresolved. V was pared by 5 bases and J by 5 bases, with 12 bases between. The germline V gene encodes CDR1 SQVTM and CDR2 ANQGSEA. This CDR3 is built from 12 residues. CDR3 amino acids: CSVLEGPYGYTF. The DNA for the CDR3 is TGCAGCGTTCTTGAGGGCCCGTATGGCTACACCTTC.

The rearrangement links TRBV7-8 to TRBJ2-7; 7 bases agree with TRBD1. CDR1 and CDR2 from the germline V gene are SGHVS and FQNEAQ. This CDR3 is built from 15 residues. Trimming cost V 1 base and J 4 bases; bases outside gene matches: 7. DNA for the CDR3: TGTGCCAGCAGCTTAGAGGGGGCTAGACGGTACGAGCAGTACTTC. Encoded protein: CASSLEGARRYEQYF.

This sequence joins TRBV6-1 and TRBJ2-1; D may be TRBD2 (5 bases). Germline CDR1 MNHNS, CDR2 SASEGT. Trimming cost V 1 base and J 0 bases, with 10 bases left between them. The CDR3 totals 16 residues. CDR3 in amino acids: CASSEGAGSSYNEQFF. CDR3 DNA sequence: TGTGCCAGCAGTGAAGGGGCTGGGAGCTCCTACAATGAGCAGTTCTTC.

V is TRBV6-1 and J is TRBJ1-2; D remains ambiguous. Trimming cost V 1 base and J 4 bases, with 7 bases left between them. The CDR3 length is 13 residues. The germline V gene has CDR1 MNHNS and CDR2 SASEGT. The CDR3 loop reads CASSEGLVYGYTF. CDR3 sequence (DNA): TGTGCCAGCAGTGAAGGGCTTGTCTATGGCTACACCTTC.

The chain recombines TRBV5-6 with TRBJ2-7; weak D call: TRBD2 (6 bases). Germline CDR1 is SGHDT and CDR2 is YYEEEE. The CDR3 length is 12 residues. The V end lost 2 bases, the J end lost 6 bases, and 9 bases lay between the germline ends. In DNA form, the CDR3 reads TGTGCCAGCAGCTTTGGGGGGACCGAGCAGTACTTC. It encodes CASSFGGTEQYF.

The chain recombines TRBV9 with TRBJ2-3; 11 positions match TRBD2. Losses at the gene ends were 0 bases for V and 4 bases for J; bases not matched to a gene: 4. The CDR3 length is 16 residues. The germline gives CDR1 SGDLS, CDR2 YYNGEE. The CDR3 bases are TGTGCCAGCAGCGTAGGGGGACTAGCGGCCTCAGATACGCAGTATTTT. This translates into CASSVGGLAASDTQYF.

This rearrangement joins TRBV9 to TRBJ2-2; the D is unclear. The V end lost 0 bases, the J end lost 6 bases, and 9 bases lay between the germline ends. This CDR3 spans 14 amino acids. Germline CDR1 SGDLS, CDR2 YYNGEE. The CDR3 here is CASSVDLPAGELFF. CDR3 coding DNA: TGTGCCAGCAGCGTAGATCTTCCGGCCGGGGAGCTGTTTTTT.

This chain joins TRBV4-2 and TRBJ2-1; D uncertain. The V end lost 1 base, the J end lost 10 bases, and 17 bases lay between the germline ends. This CDR3 region has 15 residues. CDR1 and CDR2 (germline): LGHNA, YNFKEQ. The CDR3 DNA is TGTGCCAGCAGCCAAGGGCCGGAGCAACCGGAGGAGCAGTTCTTC. This encodes CASSQGPEQPEEQFF.

This sequence joins TRBV7-8 and TRBJ1-6; D call uncertain. The CDR3 covers 14 residues. Germline assignment: CDR1 SGHVS and CDR2 FQNEAQ. Between the trimmed V and J ends, which lost 2 bases and 7 bases, there was a span of 9 bases. CDR3 coding DNA: TGTGCCAGCAGCTTATTGGCAAGAAATTCACCCCTCCACTTT. Protein sequence: CASSLLARNSPLHF.

The chain links TRBV13 to TRBJ2-1; a weak D match, TRBD2 (5 bases). Germline values: CDR1 PRHDT, CDR2 FYEKMQ (reference sequence). V shed 5 bases and J shed 0 bases, with 11 bases lying between them. The CDR3 is 15 residues long. The CDR3 spells CASSPRAVSYNEQFF. In nucleotides, the CDR3 is TGTGCCAGCAGCCCGAGAGCGGTCTCCTACAATGAGCAGTTCTTC.